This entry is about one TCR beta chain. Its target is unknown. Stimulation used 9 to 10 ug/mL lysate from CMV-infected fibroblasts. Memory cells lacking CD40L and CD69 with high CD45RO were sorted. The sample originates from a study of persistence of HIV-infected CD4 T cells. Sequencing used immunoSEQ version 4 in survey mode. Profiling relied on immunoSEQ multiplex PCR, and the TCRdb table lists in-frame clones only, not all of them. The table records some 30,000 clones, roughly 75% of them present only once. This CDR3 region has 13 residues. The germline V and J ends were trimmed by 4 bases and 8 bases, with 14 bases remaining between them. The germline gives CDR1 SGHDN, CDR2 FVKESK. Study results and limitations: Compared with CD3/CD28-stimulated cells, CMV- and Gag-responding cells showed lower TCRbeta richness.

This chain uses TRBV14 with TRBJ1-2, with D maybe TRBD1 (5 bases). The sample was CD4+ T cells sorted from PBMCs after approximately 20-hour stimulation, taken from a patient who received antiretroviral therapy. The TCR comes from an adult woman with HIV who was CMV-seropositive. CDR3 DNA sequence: TGTGCCAGCAGCCCCTCGGGGCCTAGAGGCTACACCTTC. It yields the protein CASSPSGPRGYTF.